This T cell receptor beta chain was identified in a study of T cells in Graves' hyperthyroidism and ophthalmopathy. Germline V gene lookup returns CDR1 MNHNS and CDR2 SASEGT. V lost 5 bases, J lost 3 bases, and 6 bases stayed unmatched. The CDR3 has 15 residues. RNA transcripts gave rise to amplified TCR beta CDR3 regions. RT-PCR in the first round (using the HTBI primer set) targeted the TCR CDR3. MiXCR was run by TCRdb on the multiplex PCR reads, yielding one entry per CDR3 protein. The sample shows a few hundred thousand distinct CDR3 sequences, about 15% of them seen only once. This clonotype occurred a few times.

The specimen sequenced was blood. The clonotype originates from a woman in her twenties or thirties with Graves' ophthalmopathy. The V gene is TRBV6-1, the J gene TRBJ2-2; 7 bases are shared with TRBD2. This CDR3 is CASSKSGADTGELFF. DNA of the CDR3: TGTGCCAGCAGTAAAAGCGGGGCGGACACCGGGGAGCTGTTTTTT.